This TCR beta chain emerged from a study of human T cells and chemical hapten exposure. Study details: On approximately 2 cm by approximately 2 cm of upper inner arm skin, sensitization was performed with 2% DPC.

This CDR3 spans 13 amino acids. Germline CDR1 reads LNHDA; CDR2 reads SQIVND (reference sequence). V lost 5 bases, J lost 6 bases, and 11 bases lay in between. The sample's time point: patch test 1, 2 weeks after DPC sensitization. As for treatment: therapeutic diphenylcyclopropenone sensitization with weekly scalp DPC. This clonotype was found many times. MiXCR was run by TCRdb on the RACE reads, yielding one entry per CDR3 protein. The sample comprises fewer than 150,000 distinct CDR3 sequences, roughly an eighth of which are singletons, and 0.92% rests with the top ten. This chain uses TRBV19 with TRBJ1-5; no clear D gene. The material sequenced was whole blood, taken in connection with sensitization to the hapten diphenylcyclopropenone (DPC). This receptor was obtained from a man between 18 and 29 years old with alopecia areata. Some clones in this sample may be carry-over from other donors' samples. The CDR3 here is CASSAEEGQPQHF. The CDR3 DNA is TGTGCCAGTAGTGCCGAGGAGGGTCAGCCCCAGCATTTT.